This T cell receptor (beta chain) was found in a study of T cell responses to AZD1222 COVID-19 vaccine. The assay was immunoSEQ multiplex PCR, and TCRdb's table has in-frame clones only and misses some. The data hold more than 95,000 clones, with nearly 95% observed a single time. The CDR3 has 13 residues. The junction had 4 bases not matched to a gene; V was cut back by 5 bases and J by 4 bases. CDR1 is KGHSH and CDR2 is LQKENI in the germline V gene. This clonotype originated in an adult in good health. Material: peripheral blood, obtained on day 0 of AZD1222 vaccination. This chain joins TRBV18 and TRBJ1-1, with 7 bases that match TRBD1. The CDR3 sequence is CASSSDRATEAFF. CDR3 DNA: TGTGCCAGCTCATCCGACAGGGCCACTGAAGCTTTCTTT.